The 26 T cell receptor beta chains in this list originate from one sample, sequenced in a study of CD8 T cells in ankylosing spondylitis. TCRdb re-derived calls from the 5' RACE reads in MiXCR, one entry per CDR3 protein. This table holds some 270,000 distinct CDR3 sequences, more than 25% found once. The specimen sequenced was blood, either unsorted or a sorted T cell fraction (not recorded which). The receptors come from a male donor with ankylosing spondylitis or in good health (not recorded which).

This clonotype was observed a handful of times. J is TRBJ2-3 and V is TRBV6-1; tentative D call: TRBD2 (6 bases). The germline V gene has CDR1 MNHNS and CDR2 SASEGT. The CDR3 spans 14 residues. Trimming took 8 bases from V and 2 from J, leaving 14 bases between them. For the CDR3, the DNA is TGTGCCAGCCGCGTGGGGAGGCCCACAGATACGCAGTATTTT. Translated: CASRVGRPTDTQYF.

This clonotype appeared a few times. The J gene is TRBJ2-3, the V gene TRBV5-1, with D possibly TRBD1 on 6 matching bases. Germline V gene data show CDR1 as SGHRS and CDR2 as YFSETQ. Trimming took off 1 base at V and 4 bases at J, with 16 bases between the two ends. The CDR3 sequence is 16 residues long. CDR3 in amino acids: CASSLHGTPGADTQYF. CDR3 nucleotides: TGCGCCAGCAGCTTGCACGGGACACCTGGTGCAGATACGCAGTATTTT.

This clonotype came up a few times. The V call is TRBV6-5, the J call TRBJ2-3; TRBD2 aligns across 11 bases. Losses at the gene ends were 0 bases for V and 3 bases for J; bases not matched to a gene: 2. The CDR3 is made up of 16 amino acids. Germline CDR1 and CDR2: MNHEY and SVGAGI. The CDR3 nucleotides read TGTGCCAGCAGTTACTCTGCTAGCGGGGGGACAGATACGCAGTATTTT. Translated, it gives CASSYSASGGTDTQYF.

In its sample, this clonotype was seen a few times. The gene calls are TRBV6-5 and TRBJ2-7, with D maybe TRBD2 (5 bases). Per the germline V gene, CDR1 is MNHEY and CDR2 is SVGAGI. There are 14 residues in the CDR3. V lost 0 bases to trimming and J lost 6 bases, with 12 bases between them. The CDR3, as DNA: TGTGCCAGCAGTTACTCGATACGAGGGAGCGAGCAGTACTTC. It encodes CASSYSIRGSEQYF.

For the CDR3, the DNA is TGCAGCGTTGAAGAGGGATTTTTACCTGGGGAGACCCAGTACTTC. This translates into CSVEEGFLPGETQYF. The V call is TRBV29-1, the J call TRBJ2-5; no firm D call. This CDR3 comprises 15 residues. The ends were cut back, 0 bases at V and 5 bases at J, with 16 bases in the middle. Germline lookup yields CDR1 SQVTM and CDR2 ANQGSEA.

The CDR3 region is CASSPNRGQDTEAFF. CDR3 DNA sequence: TGTGCCAGCAGCCCCAACAGGGGGCAGGACACTGAAGCTTTCTTT. The rearrangement links TRBV7-9 to TRBJ1-1; 9 bases agree with TRBD1. Germline-derived CDR1 and CDR2 are SEHNR and FQNEAQ (reference sequence). The junction had 7 bases not matched to a gene; V was cut back by 5 bases and J by 3 bases. CDR3 length equals 15 residues.

This rearrangement joins TRBV12-3 or TRBV12-4 to TRBJ1-1; D perhaps matches TRBD1 (5 bases). The CDR3 contains 15 residues. V lost 5 bases, J lost 1 base, and 14 bases lay in between. CDR3 sequence (DNA): TGTGCCAGCAGTCCCCAGGTGGGGCAGAACACTGAAGCTTTCTTT. This gives the protein CASSPQVGQNTEAFF.

The CDR3 loop reads CASSQDRGSQHF. The DNA of the CDR3 is TGCGCCAGCAGCCAAGACAGGGGGTCCCAGCATTTT. The chain recombines TRBV4-1 with TRBJ1-5, with 7 positions matching TRBD1. With V trimmed by 0 bases and J by 11 bases, 1 base remained unmatched. CDR1 is MGHRA, CDR2 YSYEKL, per germline. This CDR3 region has 12 residues.

This clonotype has a count of ten or more. The chain combines TRBV6-1 with TRBJ2-3, with 13 bases matching TRBD2. The CDR3 length is 16 residues. Germline lookup yields CDR1 MNHNS and CDR2 SASEGT. J was trimmed by 5 bases and V by 6 bases; bases with no gene match: 8. The CDR3 coding sequence is TGTGCCAGCAGCTCCACTAGCGGGGGGGCCGGAGATACGCAGTATTTT. It specifies CASSSTSGGAGDTQYF.

This chain joins TRBV20-1 and TRBJ2-4; D not certain. CDR3 length equals 13 residues. Germline CDR1 DFQATT, CDR2 SNEGSKA (reference sequence). V lost 5 bases, J lost 2 bases, and 10 bases lay in between. The CDR3 DNA follows: TGCAGTGCTCCGCAGGAAACCAAAAACATTCAGTACTTC. Its protein is CSAPQETKNIQYF.

This clonotype was observed many times. The genes are TRBV29-1 and TRBJ2-5, with a tentative D call TRBD2 (6 bases). V shed 6 bases and J shed 3 bases, with 8 bases lying between them. The CDR3 loop spans 11 amino acids. The germline V gene encodes CDR1 SQVTM and CDR2 ANQGSEA. In DNA form, the CDR3 reads TGCAGCGTCGCTAGCGAAGAGACCCAGTACTTC. Protein sequence: CSVASEETQYF.

This rearrangement joins TRBV4-1 to TRBJ2-1; perhaps TRBD1 as D (5 bases). This CDR3 spans 14 amino acids. V gave up 0 bases and J gave up 9 bases, with 12 bases separating them. Germline CDR1 MGHRA, CDR2 YSYEKL. This CDR3 is CASSQEGRWGEQFF. As DNA, the CDR3 is TGCGCCAGCAGCCAAGAGGGGCGATGGGGTGAGCAGTTCTTC.

This clonotype was seen only a few times. This rearrangement joins TRBV12-3 or TRBV12-4 to TRBJ1-1; 10 nucleotides agree with TRBD1. V lost 5 bases to trimming and J lost 1 base; unmatched junction nucleotides: 4. This CDR3 is built from 15 residues. The CDR3 loop is CASSAGQGENTEAFF. The DNA of the CDR3 is TGTGCCAGCAGTGCCGGACAGGGGGAGAACACTGAAGCTTTCTTT.

The rearrangement links TRBV20-1 to TRBJ1-6; D is unresolved. The germline gives CDR1 DFQATT, CDR2 SNEGSKA (reference sequence). The CDR3 has 14 residues. V was trimmed by 3 bases and J by 8 bases, leaving 14 bases between them. CDR3 bases: TGCAGTGCTAGGAACCCTTTAAGGGATTCACCCCTCCACTTT. Translated, it gives CSARNPLRDSPLHF.

The chain joins TRBV20-1 to TRBJ1-1, with D perhaps TRBD1 (6 bases). CDR1 and CDR2 (germline): DFQATT, SNEGSKA (reference sequence). The ends were cut back, 0 bases at V and 4 bases at J, with 18 bases in the middle. This CDR3 is built from 16 residues. The CDR3 protein is CSARDRAGVLSTEAFF. The CDR3 DNA is TGCAGTGCTAGAGACCGGGCAGGGGTATTGAGCACTGAAGCTTTCTTT.

In this sample, this clonotype turned up a few times. The J gene is TRBJ2-3, the V gene TRBV10-3; tentatively, D is TRBD1 or TRBD2 (6 bases each). Trimming left V 2 bases short and J 1 base short, with 13 bases between. Per germline, CDR1 ENHRY and CDR2 SYGVKD. The CDR3 is made up of 16 amino acids. CDR3 DNA: TGTGCCATCAGTGAGAGGGGGGCAATTGGCACAGATACGCAGTATTTT. Translated, it gives CAISERGAIGTDTQYF.

The rearrangement joins TRBV4-1 to TRBJ2-7; 11 positions agree with TRBD2. The junction had 2 bases not matched to a gene; V was cut back by 2 bases and J by 2 bases. The CDR3 loop spans 15 amino acids. In germline, CDR1 is MGHRA, CDR2 YSYEKL. The DNA for the CDR3 is TGCGCCAGCAGCCAAATAGCGGGGGGGACCTACGAGCAGTACTTC. Protein product: CASSQIAGGTYEQYF.

The rearrangement uses TRBV5-1 and TRBJ2-3; possible D gene TRBD2, 5 bases. V dropped 0 bases and J dropped 2 bases, with 13 bases sitting between them. Looked up from germline, CDR1 is SGHRS and CDR2 is YFSETQ. The length of the CDR3 is 16 residues. CDR3 loop: CASSLDRGLNTDTQYF. The DNA for the CDR3 is TGCGCCAGCAGCTTGGATCGCGGACTCAACACAGATACGCAGTATTTT.

The genes are TRBV5-1 and TRBJ2-7, with 10 bases aligning to TRBD1. CDR3 length: 15 residues. Germline assignment: CDR1 SGHRS and CDR2 YFSETQ. V was clipped by 4 bases and J by 6 bases; unmatched bases: 10. The DNA for the CDR3 is TGCGCCAGCAGCGCTTCGGGACAGGGGCTTGGCGAGCAGTACTTC. Protein: CASSASGQGLGEQYF.

V is TRBV12-3 or TRBV12-4 and J is TRBJ2-7; unclear D gene. Trimming pared 6 bases from V and 3 bases from J, leaving 9 bases between. This CDR3 spans 12 amino acids. This CDR3 reads CASSPLFYEQYF. The CDR3 DNA reads TGTGCCAGCAGCCCCCTTTTCTACGAGCAGTACTTC.

This clonotype has more than one count but fewer than ten. The CDR3 loop reads CASSLEKQETQYF. DNA for the CDR3: TGTGCCAGCAGCTTAGAAAAACAAGAGACCCAGTACTTC. The rearrangement links TRBV7-7 to TRBJ2-5; no clear D gene. The CDR3 totals 13 residues. The germline gives CDR1 SSHAT, CDR2 FNYEAQ (reference sequence). V lost 1 base and J lost 2, with 5 bases in between.

V gene TRBV4-2 combines with J gene TRBJ2-1; D is perhaps TRBD2 (5 bases). CDR1 is LGHNA and CDR2 is YNFKEQ in the germline V gene. CDR3 length: 14 residues. V was shortened by 4 bases and J by 4 bases, with 11 bases between the two germline ends. The CDR3 protein is CASSLGIVYNEQFF. The CDR3 DNA reads TGTGCCAGCAGCCTCGGGATAGTTTACAATGAGCAGTTCTTC.

The rearrangement uses TRBV27 and TRBJ2-5; 9 positions match TRBD1. This CDR3 is 13 amino acids long. CDR1 is MNHEY and CDR2 is SMNVEV in the germline V gene (reference sequence). V dropped 10 bases and J dropped 5; count of bases not matched to a gene: 8. CDR3 sequence reads: CATRTGGSETQYF. CDR3 in DNA: TGTGCCACAAGAACAGGGGGCTCGGAGACCCAGTACTTC.

This clonotype was recorded only once. The chain couples TRBV6-5 to TRBJ2-3; 7 bases agree with TRBD2. The junction had 1 base not matched to a gene; V was cut back by 0 bases and J by 4 bases. The CDR3 totals 14 residues. The germline V gene encodes CDR1 MNHEY and CDR2 SVGAGI. DNA of the CDR3: TGTGCCAGCAGTTACTCGGGGGGGGCAGATACGCAGTATTTT. It encodes CASSYSGGADTQYF.

A note on this clonotype: Sequence at one end of the junction differs from germline and may be a read error. This chain joins TRBV3-1 and TRBJ2-1; D is possibly TRBD1 or TRBD2 (5 bases each). The CDR3 is made up of 17 amino acids. Germline CDR1 LGHDT, CDR2 YNNKEL (reference sequence). The CDR3 loop is CATSQNPEGPRYNEQFF. CDR3 nucleotides: TGTGCCACCAGCCAAAACCCCGAGGGACCCCGCTACAATGAGCAGTTCTTC.

The rearrangement links TRBV6-5 to TRBJ1-1; no clear D gene. This CDR3 has 13 amino acids. V was shortened by 4 bases and J by 4 bases, with 10 bases between the two germline ends. Germline-derived CDR1 and CDR2 are MNHEY and SVGAGI. In DNA, the CDR3 is TGTGCCAGCAGTTCCGACACGACCACTGAAGCTTTCTTT. It encodes CASSSDTTTEAFF.